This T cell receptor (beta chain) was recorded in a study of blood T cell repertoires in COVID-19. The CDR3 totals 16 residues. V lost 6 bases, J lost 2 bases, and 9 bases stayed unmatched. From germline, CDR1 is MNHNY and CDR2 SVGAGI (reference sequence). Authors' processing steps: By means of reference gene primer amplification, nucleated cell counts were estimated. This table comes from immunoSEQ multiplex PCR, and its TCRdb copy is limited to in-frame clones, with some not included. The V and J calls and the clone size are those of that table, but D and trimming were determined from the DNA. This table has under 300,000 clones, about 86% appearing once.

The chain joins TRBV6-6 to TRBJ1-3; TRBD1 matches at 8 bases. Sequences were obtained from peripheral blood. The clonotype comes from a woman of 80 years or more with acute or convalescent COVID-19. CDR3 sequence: CASSRGQGTAGNTIYF. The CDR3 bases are TGTGCCAGCAGCCGCGGACAGGGAACCGCTGGAAACACCATATATTTT.